This TCR beta chain was profiled in a study of early T cells in non-severe SARS-CoV-2 infection. TCRdb re-derived calls from the 5' RACE reads in MiXCR, one entry per CDR3 protein. The sample lists about 64,000 distinct CDR3 sequences, 20% occurring once. Ten or more counts support this clonotype. CDR3 length equals 12 residues. Between the trimmed V and J ends, which lost 4 bases and 6 bases, there was a span of 8 bases. Germline V CDR1 and CDR2: ENHRY, SYGVKD. The sample here was whole blood, taken at baseline. The origin of this receptor is an adult who was a healthcare worker with PCR-confirmed SARS-CoV-2 infection or an uninfected control (not recorded which). V is TRBV10-3 and J is TRBJ2-3, with D hard to call. The CDR3 bases are TGTGCCATCAGTGCTTCCGGGGATACGCAGTATTTT. This gives the protein CAISASGDTQYF.